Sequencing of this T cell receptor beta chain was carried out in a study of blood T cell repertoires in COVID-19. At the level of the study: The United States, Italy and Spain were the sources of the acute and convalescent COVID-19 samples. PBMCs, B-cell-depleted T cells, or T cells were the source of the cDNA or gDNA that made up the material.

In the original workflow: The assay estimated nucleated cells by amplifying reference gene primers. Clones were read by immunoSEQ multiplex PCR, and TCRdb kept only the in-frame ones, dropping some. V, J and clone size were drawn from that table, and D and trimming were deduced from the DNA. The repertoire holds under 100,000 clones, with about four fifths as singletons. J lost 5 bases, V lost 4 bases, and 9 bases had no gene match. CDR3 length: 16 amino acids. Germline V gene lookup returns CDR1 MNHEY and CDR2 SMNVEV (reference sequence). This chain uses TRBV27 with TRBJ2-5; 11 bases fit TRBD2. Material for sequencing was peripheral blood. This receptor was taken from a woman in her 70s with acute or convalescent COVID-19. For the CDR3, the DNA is TGTGCCAGCAGTTCCCTCACTAGCGGGGGCGGTGAGACCCAGTACTTC. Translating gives CASSSLTSGGGETQYF.